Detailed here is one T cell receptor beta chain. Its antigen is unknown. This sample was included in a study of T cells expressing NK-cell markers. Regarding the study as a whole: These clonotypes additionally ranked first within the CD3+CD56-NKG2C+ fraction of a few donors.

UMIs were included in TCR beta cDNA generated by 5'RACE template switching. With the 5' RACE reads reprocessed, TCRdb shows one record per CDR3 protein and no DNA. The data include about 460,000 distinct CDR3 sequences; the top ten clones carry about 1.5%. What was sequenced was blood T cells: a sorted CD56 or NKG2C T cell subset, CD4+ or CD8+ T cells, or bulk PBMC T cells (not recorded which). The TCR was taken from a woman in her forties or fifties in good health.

The CDR3 spells CSGGLTTGEQYF. This chain connects TRBV29-1 to TRBJ2-7; checking the TCRdb D call of TRBD2 is not possible without DNA. The germline gives CDR1 SQVTM, CDR2 ANQGSEA. The CDR3 spans 12 residues.